This T cell receptor beta chain is drawn from a study of blood T cell repertoires in COVID-19. At the level of the study: Sites across the United States, Italy and Spain contributed samples from acute and convalescent COVID-19. PBMCs, B-cell-depleted T cells, or T cells were the source of the cDNA or gDNA that made up the material.

The assay was immunoSEQ multiplex PCR, and TCRdb's table has in-frame clones only and misses some. Among fewer than 110,000 clones, 80% to 85% were seen once, and the ten largest hold less than 5%. V was trimmed by 5 bases and J by 5 bases, leaving 9 bases between them. The CDR3 runs to 13 residues. Germline V lookup: CDR1 LNHDA, CDR2 SQIVND (reference sequence). This clonotype was sampled from a human donor in a cohort sampled during active COVID-19. The sample was peripheral blood. The chain employs TRBV19 and TRBJ2-2; D possibly corresponds to TRBD2 (5 bases). The CDR3 spells CASSSGLTGELFF. In DNA form, the CDR3 reads TGTGCCAGTAGTTCCGGACTTACCGGGGAGCTGTTTTTT.